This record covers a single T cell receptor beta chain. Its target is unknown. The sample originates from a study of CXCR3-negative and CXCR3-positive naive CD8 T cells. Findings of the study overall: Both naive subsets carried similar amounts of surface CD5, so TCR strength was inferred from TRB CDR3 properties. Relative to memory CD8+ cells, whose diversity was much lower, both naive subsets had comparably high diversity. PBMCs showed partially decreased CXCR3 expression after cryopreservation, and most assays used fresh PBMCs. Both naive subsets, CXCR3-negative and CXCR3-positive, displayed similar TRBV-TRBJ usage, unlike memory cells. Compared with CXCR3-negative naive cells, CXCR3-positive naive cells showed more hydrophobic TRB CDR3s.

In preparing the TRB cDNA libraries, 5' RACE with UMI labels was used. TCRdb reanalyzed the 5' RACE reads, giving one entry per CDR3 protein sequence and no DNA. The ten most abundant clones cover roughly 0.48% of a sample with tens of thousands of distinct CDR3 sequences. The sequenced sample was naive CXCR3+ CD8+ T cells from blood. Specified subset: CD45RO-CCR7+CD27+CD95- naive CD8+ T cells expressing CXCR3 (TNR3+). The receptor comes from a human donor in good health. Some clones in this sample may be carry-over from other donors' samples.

CDR3 sequence reads: CAIRRQGLATEAFF. The chain carries TRBV10-3 and TRBJ1-1; without DNA, the TCRdb call of TRBD1 cannot be checked. This CDR3 region has 14 residues. Germline values: CDR1 ENHRY, CDR2 SYGVKD.